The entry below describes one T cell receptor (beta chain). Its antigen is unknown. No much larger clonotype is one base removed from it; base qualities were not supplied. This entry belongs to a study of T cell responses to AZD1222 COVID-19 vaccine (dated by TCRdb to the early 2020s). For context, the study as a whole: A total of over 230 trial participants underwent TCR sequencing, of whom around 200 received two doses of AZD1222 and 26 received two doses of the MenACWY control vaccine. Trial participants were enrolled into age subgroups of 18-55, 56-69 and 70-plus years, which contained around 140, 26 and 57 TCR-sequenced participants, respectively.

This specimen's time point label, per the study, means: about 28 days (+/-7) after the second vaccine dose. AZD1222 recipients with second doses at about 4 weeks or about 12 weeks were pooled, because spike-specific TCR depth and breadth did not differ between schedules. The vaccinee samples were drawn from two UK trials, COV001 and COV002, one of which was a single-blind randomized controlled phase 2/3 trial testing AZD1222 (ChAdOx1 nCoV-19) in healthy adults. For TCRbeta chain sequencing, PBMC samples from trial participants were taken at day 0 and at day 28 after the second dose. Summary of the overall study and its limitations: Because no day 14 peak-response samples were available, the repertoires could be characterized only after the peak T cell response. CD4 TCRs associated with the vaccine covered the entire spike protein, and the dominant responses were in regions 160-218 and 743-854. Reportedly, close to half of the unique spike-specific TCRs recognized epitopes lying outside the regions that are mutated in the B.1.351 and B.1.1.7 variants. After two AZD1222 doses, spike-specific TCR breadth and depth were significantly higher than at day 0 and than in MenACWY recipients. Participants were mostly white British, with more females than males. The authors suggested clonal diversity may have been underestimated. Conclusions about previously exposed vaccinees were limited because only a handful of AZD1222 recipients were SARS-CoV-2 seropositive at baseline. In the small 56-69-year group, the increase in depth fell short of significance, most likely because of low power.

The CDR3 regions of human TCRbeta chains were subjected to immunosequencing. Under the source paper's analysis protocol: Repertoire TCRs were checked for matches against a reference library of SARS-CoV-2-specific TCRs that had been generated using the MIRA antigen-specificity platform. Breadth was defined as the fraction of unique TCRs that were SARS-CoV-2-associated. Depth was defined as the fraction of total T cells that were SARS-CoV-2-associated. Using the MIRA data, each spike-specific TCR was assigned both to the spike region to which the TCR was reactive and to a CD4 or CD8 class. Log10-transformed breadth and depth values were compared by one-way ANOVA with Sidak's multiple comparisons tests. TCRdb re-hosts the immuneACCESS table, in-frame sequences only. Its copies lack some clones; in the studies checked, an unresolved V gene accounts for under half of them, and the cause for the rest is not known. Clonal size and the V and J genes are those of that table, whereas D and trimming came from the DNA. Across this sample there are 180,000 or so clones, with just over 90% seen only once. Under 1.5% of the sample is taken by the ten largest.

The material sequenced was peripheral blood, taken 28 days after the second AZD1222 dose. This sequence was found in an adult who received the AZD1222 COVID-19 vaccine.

The CDR3 protein is CSVTGTSRWEQFF. The bases are TGCAGCGTCACCGGGACTAGTCGGTGGGAGCAGTTCTTC. The chain is made from TRBV29-1 and TRBJ2-1, and 8 bases in between align with TRBD2. For this chain, trimming is 6 bases at the V end and 10 bases at the J end, and the number of junction bases without a gene match is 11. The germline V gene encodes CDR1 SQVTM and CDR2 ANQGSEA. Inclusive of the bounding cysteine and phenylalanine, the CDR3 is 13 residues long. CDR3 DNA is the only sequence kept; it has 39 bases, read in frame from the first base.